This T cell receptor beta chain was retrieved from a study of blood T cell repertoires in COVID-19. At the level of the study: From T cells, B-cell-depleted T cells, or PBMCs came the material, which was cDNA or gDNA.

This CDR3 has 14 amino acids. Germline CDR1 WNHNN, CDR2 SYGVQD (reference sequence). The trim removed 3 bases at V and 3 bases at J, leaving 5 bases unmatched. The table came from immunoSEQ multiplex PCR; TCRdb's copy has only in-frame clones and leaves some out. Of about 68,000 clones in the sample, roughly 86% were seen once. This chain connects TRBV10-1 to TRBJ2-7; 7 positions agree with TRBD2. The sample taken for sequencing was peripheral blood. This TCR was sampled from a man aged 50 to 60 with acute or convalescent COVID-19. The chain's CDR3 is CASSDSGNNYEQYF. CDR3 in DNA: TGCGCCAGCAGTGACAGCGGGAACAACTACGAGCAGTACTTC.